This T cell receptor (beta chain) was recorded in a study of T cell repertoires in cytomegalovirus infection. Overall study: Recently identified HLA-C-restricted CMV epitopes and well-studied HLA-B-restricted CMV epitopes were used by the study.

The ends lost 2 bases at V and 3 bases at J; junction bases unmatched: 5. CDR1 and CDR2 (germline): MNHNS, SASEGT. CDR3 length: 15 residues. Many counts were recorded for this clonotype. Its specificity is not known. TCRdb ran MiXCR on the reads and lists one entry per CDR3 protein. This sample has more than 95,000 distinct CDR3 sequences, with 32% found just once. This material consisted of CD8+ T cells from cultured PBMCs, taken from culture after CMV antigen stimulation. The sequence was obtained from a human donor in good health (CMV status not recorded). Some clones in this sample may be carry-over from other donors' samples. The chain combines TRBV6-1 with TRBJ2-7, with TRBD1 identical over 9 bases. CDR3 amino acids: CASSEFTTGGYEQYF. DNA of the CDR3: TGTGCCAGCAGTGAATTCACGACAGGGGGCTACGAGCAGTACTTC.